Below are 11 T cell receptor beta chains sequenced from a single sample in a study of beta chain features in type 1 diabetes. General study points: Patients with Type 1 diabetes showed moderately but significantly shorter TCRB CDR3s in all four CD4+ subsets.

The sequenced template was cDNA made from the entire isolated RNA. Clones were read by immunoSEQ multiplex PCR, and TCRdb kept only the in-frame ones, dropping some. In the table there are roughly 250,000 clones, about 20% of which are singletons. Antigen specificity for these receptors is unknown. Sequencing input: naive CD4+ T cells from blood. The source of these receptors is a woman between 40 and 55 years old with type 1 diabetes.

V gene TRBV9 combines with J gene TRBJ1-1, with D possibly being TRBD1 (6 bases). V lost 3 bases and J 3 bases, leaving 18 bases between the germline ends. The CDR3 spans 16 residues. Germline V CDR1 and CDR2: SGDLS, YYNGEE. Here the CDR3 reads CASSAGAGVFDTEAFF. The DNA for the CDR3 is TGTGCCAGCAGCGCGGGCGCAGGGGTATTTGACACTGAAGCTTTCTTT.

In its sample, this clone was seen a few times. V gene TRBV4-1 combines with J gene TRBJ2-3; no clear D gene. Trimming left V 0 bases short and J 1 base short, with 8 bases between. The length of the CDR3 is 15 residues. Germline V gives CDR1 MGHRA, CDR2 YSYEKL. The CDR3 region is CASSQDRRGTDTQYF. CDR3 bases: TGCGCCAGCAGCCAAGATCGTCGGGGCACAGATACGCAGTATTTT.

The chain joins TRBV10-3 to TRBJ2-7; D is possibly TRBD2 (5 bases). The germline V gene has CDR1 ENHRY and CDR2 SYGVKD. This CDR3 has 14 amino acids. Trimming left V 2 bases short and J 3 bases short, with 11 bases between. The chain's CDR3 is CAISEGTSVYEQYF. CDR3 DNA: TGTGCCATCAGTGAGGGCACTAGTGTCTACGAGCAGTACTTC.

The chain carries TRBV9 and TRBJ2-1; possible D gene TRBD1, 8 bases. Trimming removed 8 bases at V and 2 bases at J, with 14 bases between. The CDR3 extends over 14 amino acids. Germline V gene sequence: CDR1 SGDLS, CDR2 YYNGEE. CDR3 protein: CASGQGGAYNEQFF. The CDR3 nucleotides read TGTGCCAGTGGACAGGGAGGGGCCTACAATGAGCAGTTCTTC.

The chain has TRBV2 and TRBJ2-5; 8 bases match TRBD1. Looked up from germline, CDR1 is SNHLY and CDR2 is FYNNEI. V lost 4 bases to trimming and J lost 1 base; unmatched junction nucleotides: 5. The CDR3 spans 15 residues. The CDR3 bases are TGTGCCAGCAGTGCAAGGGACAGGTCCCAAGAGACCCAGTACTTC. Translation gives CASSARDRSQETQYF. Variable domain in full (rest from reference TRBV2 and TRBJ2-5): EPEVTQTPSHQVTQMGQEVILRCVPISNHLYFYWYRQILGQKVEFLVSFYNNEISEKSEIFDDQFSVERPDGSNFTLKIRSTKLEDSAMYFCASSARDRSQETQYFGPGTRLLVL.

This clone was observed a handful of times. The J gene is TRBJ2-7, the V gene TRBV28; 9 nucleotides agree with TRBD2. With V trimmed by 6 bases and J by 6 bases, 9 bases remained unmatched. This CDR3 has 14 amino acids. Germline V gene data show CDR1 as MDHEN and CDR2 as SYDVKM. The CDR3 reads CASSFPMTSGEQYF. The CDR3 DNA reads TGTGCCAGCAGCTTTCCGATGACTAGCGGCGAGCAGTACTTC.

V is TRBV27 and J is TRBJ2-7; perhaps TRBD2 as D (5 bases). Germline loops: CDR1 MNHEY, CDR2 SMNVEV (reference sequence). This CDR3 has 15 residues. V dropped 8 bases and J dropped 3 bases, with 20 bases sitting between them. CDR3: CASRYRVGENYEQYF. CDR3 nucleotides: TGTGCCAGCCGATATCGAGTGGGAGAAAACTACGAGCAGTACTTC.

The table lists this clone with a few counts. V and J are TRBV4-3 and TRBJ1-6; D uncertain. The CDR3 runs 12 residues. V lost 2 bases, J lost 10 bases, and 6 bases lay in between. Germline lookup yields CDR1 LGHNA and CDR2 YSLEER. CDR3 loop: CASSQPPSPLHF. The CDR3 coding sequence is TGCGCCAGCAGCCAACCTCCGTCACCCCTCCACTTT.

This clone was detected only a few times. The CDR3 reads CAWRGLAGGNEQFF. The CDR3 nucleotides are TGTGCCTGGAGGGGACTAGCGGGGGGCAATGAGCAGTTCTTC. This chain connects TRBV30 to TRBJ2-1; 15 positions match TRBD2. The CDR3 is 14 amino acids. The germline gives CDR1 GTSNPN, CDR2 SVGIG (reference sequence). With V trimmed by 3 bases and J by 6 bases, 0 bases remained unmatched.

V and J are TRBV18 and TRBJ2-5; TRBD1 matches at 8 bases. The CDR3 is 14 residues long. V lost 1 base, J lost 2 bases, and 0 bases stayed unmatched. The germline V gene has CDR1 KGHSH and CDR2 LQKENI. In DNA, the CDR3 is TGTGCCAGCTCACCACGGGACAGGCAAGAGACCCAGTACTTC. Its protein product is CASSPRDRQETQYF.

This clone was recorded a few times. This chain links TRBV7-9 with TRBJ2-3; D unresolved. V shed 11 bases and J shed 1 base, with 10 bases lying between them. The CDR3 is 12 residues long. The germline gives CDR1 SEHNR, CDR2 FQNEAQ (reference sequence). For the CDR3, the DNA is TGTGCCTGCGCTGAGGGCACAGATACGCAGTATTTT. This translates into CACAEGTDTQYF.